This TCR beta chain was profiled in a study of blood T cell repertoires in COVID-19. In the study overall: In each case, the material was cDNA or gDNA derived from T cells, B-cell-depleted T cells, or PBMCs.

Those who participated ranged in age from about 18 to 89 years and resided in about two dozen US areas. Each recovered donor of Cohort 3 presented with two negative PCRs, clearance, or symptom resolution. This CDR3 spans 15 amino acids. Germline V lookup: CDR1 MNHEY, CDR2 SMNVEV (reference sequence). V dropped 4 bases and J dropped 7 bases, with 19 bases sitting between them. In the original workflow: Counts of nucleated cells, estimated from reference gene primer amplification, were obtained. The data were produced by immunoSEQ multiplex PCR, yet TCRdb's version contains in-frame clones alone and is incomplete. D and trimming were read from the DNA, whereas the V and J calls and clone size are those reported in that table. Of fewer than 500,000 clones listed, about nine tenths are singletons.

The chain uses TRBV27 and TRBJ1-2; no reliable D call. The source is a woman under 30 who had recovered from COVID-19. What was sequenced was PBMCs or T cells enriched from blood (not recorded which). Here the CDR3 reads CASSYGQTPLAGYTF. CDR3 nucleotides: TGTGCCAGCAGTTACGGCCAGACTCCGCTTGCTGGCTACACCTTC.